Below are 18 T cell receptor beta chains sequenced from a single sample in a study of T cell changes during pregnancy in multiple sclerosis. Repertoires were generated with immunoSEQ multiplex PCR, while TCRdb's copy carries only in-frame clones and drops some. The sample consists of tens of thousands of clones, around 81% of them appearing once. Here the sequenced sample was CD8+ T cells from peripheral blood mononuclear cells, taken in the first trimester of pregnancy. These receptors were taken from a female donor in good health, enrolled as a control in a pregnancy study.

This clone was observed a handful of times. V and J are TRBV29-1 and TRBJ2-4; D is unresolved. Trimming took off 0 bases at V and 2 bases at J, with 11 bases between the two ends. Germline values: CDR1 SQVTM, CDR2 ANQGSEA. CDR3 length equals 15 residues. The chain's CDR3 is CSVEENYKPKNIQYF. CDR3 DNA sequence: TGCAGCGTTGAAGAGAACTATAAACCCAAAAACATTCAGTACTTC.

The V gene is TRBV5-4, the J gene TRBJ1-2; D gene uncertain. This CDR3 comprises 14 residues. The V gene's germline CDR1 is SGHNT and CDR2 YYREEE (reference sequence). Trimming pared 0 bases from V and 4 bases from J, leaving 10 bases between. In DNA form, the CDR3 reads TGTGCCAGCAGCTTGGAGCATTCCCGCTATGGCTACACCTTC. Translation: CASSLEHSRYGYTF. Together with reference TRBV5-4 and TRBJ1-2, the CDR3 gives the full variable domain: ETGVTQSPTHLIKTRGQQVTLRCSSQSGHNTVSWYQQALGQGPQFIFQYYREEENGRGNFPPRFSGLQFPNYSSELNVNALELDDSALYLCASSLEHSRYGYTFGSGTRLTVV.

The chain links TRBV6-1 to TRBJ2-2, with 7 bases fitting TRBD2. With 2 bases clipped from V and 3 bases from J, the junction kept 0 bases outside the gene matches. Germline CDR1 and CDR2: MNHNS and SASEGT. The CDR3 covers 14 residues. The CDR3 loop is CASSESGDTGELFF. CDR3 in DNA: TGTGCCAGCAGTGAAAGCGGGGACACCGGGGAGCTGTTTTTT.

The chain carries TRBV13 and TRBJ2-1; 13 bases match TRBD2. V trimming: 6 bases; J trimming: 10 bases; junction bases outside the gene matches: 0. Germline V gene data show CDR1 as PRHDT and CDR2 as FYEKMQ (reference sequence). The length of the CDR3 is 12 residues. The CDR3 reads CASRTSGREQFF. The CDR3 DNA reads TGTGCCAGCAGGACTAGCGGGAGGGAGCAGTTCTTC.

This chain's CDR3 is CASSFYDTHEQYF. DNA for the CDR3: TGTGCCAGCAGCTTTTACGACACACACGAGCAGTACTTC. This chain joins TRBV5-5 and TRBJ2-7; D gene ambiguous. The CDR3 runs to 13 residues. Trimming stripped 2 bases from V and 5 bases from J, with 11 bases between. Germline V CDR1 and CDR2: SGHKS, YYEKEE (reference sequence).

This clone was recorded once. The rearrangement links TRBV29-1 to TRBJ1-1; perhaps TRBD1 as D (5 bases). The germline gives CDR1 SQVTM, CDR2 ANQGSEA. The CDR3 loop spans 13 amino acids. V gave up 4 bases and J gave up 4 bases, with 13 bases separating them. The CDR3 DNA reads as TGCAGCGTTGTACAGGCACAGCGCACTGAAGCTTTCTTT. This encodes CSVVQAQRTEAFF.

This clone was seen once. This chain uses TRBV6-6 with TRBJ2-6; a weak D match, TRBD2 (5 bases). V lost 6 bases and J 0 bases, leaving 9 bases between the germline ends. Germline V lookup: CDR1 MNHNY, CDR2 SVGAGI (reference sequence). There are 15 residues in the CDR3. The CDR3 spells CASRPSGSGANVLTF. The CDR3 region has the DNA TGTGCCAGCAGACCAAGCGGCTCTGGGGCCAACGTCCTGACTTTC.

The chain links TRBV9 to TRBJ2-2, with 7 bases aligning to TRBD1. With 3 bases clipped from V and 1 base from J, the junction kept 3 bases outside the gene matches. In germline, CDR1 is SGDLS, CDR2 YYNGEE. The CDR3 length is 15 residues. The CDR3 sequence: CASSAGTENTGELFF. CDR3 DNA: TGTGCCAGCAGCGCCGGGACAGAGAACACCGGGGAGCTGTTTTTT. Using reference TRBV9 and TRBJ2-2 for the parts outside the CDR3, the full variable domain is DSGVTQTPKHLITATGQRVTLRCSPRSGDLSVYWYQQSLDQGLQFLIQYYNGEERAKGNILERFSAQQFPDLHSELNLSSLELGDSALYFCASSAGTENTGELFFGEGSRLTVL.

This clone was detected only a few times. The gene calls are TRBV28 and TRBJ2-2, with 8 bases identical to TRBD1. Trimming at V came to 10 bases and at J to 6 bases, leaving 7 bases not matched to a gene. This CDR3 comprises 13 residues. CDR1 is MDHEN, CDR2 SYDVKM, per germline. The CDR3 DNA follows: TGTGCCATCCGGACAGGGAAGGCCGGGGAGCTGTTTTTT. It translates to CAIRTGKAGELFF.

The chain combines TRBV27 with TRBJ2-7; D ambiguous. Germline V gene lookup returns CDR1 MNHEY and CDR2 SMNVEV (reference sequence). The CDR3 is 11 amino acids. The V gene lost 7 bases and the J gene lost 7 bases, with 11 bases spanning the gap. DNA of the CDR3: TGTGCCAGCATCCGGTCCGGGGAGCAGTACTTC. It encodes CASIRSGEQYF.

The chain employs TRBV7-2 and TRBJ1-2; 10 bases map to TRBD1. From germline, CDR1 is SGHTA and CDR2 FQGNSA. The J segment lost 4 bases and the V segment lost 5 bases, leaving 16 bases of the junction unmatched. The CDR3 totals 18 residues. CDR3 sequence: CASSQPSYRDRGRYGYTF. The CDR3 coding sequence is TGTGCCAGCAGCCAACCAAGCTACCGGGACAGGGGTCGCTATGGCTACACCTTC.

This chain joins TRBV11-2 and TRBJ2-5; the match to TRBD2 covers 10 bases. The CDR3 covers 15 residues. CDR1 is SGHAT, CDR2 FQNNGV, per germline. V lost 6 bases, J lost 0 bases, and 4 bases stayed unmatched. The CDR3 sequence is CASRASGGDQETQYF. The CDR3 DNA sequence: TGTGCCAGCAGGGCTAGCGGGGGAGACCAAGAGACCCAGTACTTC.

This sequence joins TRBV6-4 and TRBJ2-3; 12 positions agree with TRBD2. The CDR3 runs 17 residues. CDR1 and CDR2 (germline): MRHNA, SNTAGT. V was pared by 4 bases and J by 4 bases, with 9 bases of the junction left unmatched. The CDR3 sequence is CASSASSGGAGADTQYF. For the CDR3, the DNA is TGTGCCAGCAGTGCCTCTAGCGGGGGGGCCGGGGCAGATACGCAGTATTTT.

This sequence joins TRBV4-1 and TRBJ2-2; 12 positions match TRBD2. The CDR3 length is 17 residues. V shed 4 bases, J shed 4 bases, and the junction held 7 bases outside the gene matches. Germline values: CDR1 MGHRA, CDR2 YSYEKL. The CDR3 sequence is CASSPPGLAGITGELFF. CDR3 DNA: TGCGCCAGCAGCCCGCCCGGACTAGCGGGAATCACCGGGGAGCTGTTTTTT.

The rearrangement uses TRBV5-5 and TRBJ1-2, with 10 bases matching TRBD1. The CDR3 is 15 residues long. V lost 4 bases and J lost 2; bases outside the gene matches: 5. Per the germline V gene, CDR1 is SGHKS and CDR2 is YYEKEE (reference sequence). The CDR3 loop is CASSPDRGINYGYTF. The CDR3 bases are TGTGCCAGCAGCCCGGACAGGGGGATCAACTATGGCTACACCTTC. Full variable domain (remainder filled in from reference TRBV5-5 and TRBJ1-2): DAGVTQSPTHLIKTRGQQVTLRCSPISGHKSVSWYQQVLGQGPQFIFQYYEKEERGRGNFPDRFSARQFPNYSSELNVNALLLGDSALYLCASSPDRGINYGYTFGSGTRLTVV.

The chain combines TRBV15 with TRBJ1-1; a weak D match, TRBD1 (5 bases). This CDR3 spans 16 amino acids. Trimming cost V 0 bases and J 1 base, with 12 bases left between them. CDR1 and CDR2 (germline): LNHNV, YYDKDF (reference sequence). The CDR3 region has the DNA TGTGCCACCAGCAGAGATCGCGCAGGGAAGAACACTGAAGCTTTCTTT. It is translated as CATSRDRAGKNTEAFF.

The chain employs TRBV1 and TRBJ2-1; no DNA check was done on the table's D call, TRBD2. TRBV1 is labeled a pseudogene. The CDR3 extends over 14 amino acids. The CDR3 DNA follows: TGCACCAGCAGCCGAGGGTTAAGGGAGAATGAGCAGTTCTTC. This sequence encodes CTSSRGLRENEQFF.

The V call is TRBV10-3, the J call TRBJ1-1; TRBD1 matches 9 bases. Germline V CDR1 and CDR2: ENHRY, SYGVKD. With V trimmed by 7 bases and J by 5 bases, 8 bases remained unmatched. There are 14 residues in the CDR3. This CDR3 reads CAITWDREGTEAFF. DNA of the CDR3: TGTGCCATCACCTGGGACAGGGAGGGAACTGAAGCTTTCTTT.